The 27 T cell receptor beta chains in this list originate from one sample, sequenced in a study of T cells expressing NK-cell markers. One entry per CDR3 protein, without DNA, is what TCRdb gives after re-calling the 5' RACE reads. The sample totals 300,000 to 450,000 distinct CDR3 sequences. Sequencing was performed on blood T cells: a sorted CD56 or NKG2C T cell subset, CD4+ or CD8+ T cells, or bulk PBMC T cells (not recorded which). Receptor source: a man aged 18 to 69 in good health.

The CDR3 here is CASRPQRGVTEAFF. V and J are TRBV12-3 or TRBV12-4 and TRBJ1-1; TCRdb reports TRBD1, a call that lacks DNA to check it against. CDR3 length equals 14 residues.

V gene TRBV12-3 or TRBV12-4 combines with J gene TRBJ1-3. CDR3 length: 15 residues. CDR3: CASSSHGPTGNTIYF.

This chain joins TRBV15 and TRBJ1-1; TCRdb returns TRBD1, unconfirmable since there is no DNA. Germline V gene lookup returns CDR1 LNHNV and CDR2 YYDKDF (reference sequence). CDR3 length: 17 amino acids. The CDR3 sequence: CATSRTPGQGARTEAFF.

The chain carries TRBV23-1 and TRBJ1-5; TCRdb's D gene call, TRBD1, goes unchecked for lack of DNA. TRBV23-1 is an ORF, with its function uncertain. The CDR3 consists of 17 residues. CDR3 amino acids: CASSQNLNRGIGQPQHF.

The chain combines TRBV19 with TRBJ2-4; the TRBD1 assignment by TCRdb is unverifiable without DNA. The CDR3 is 15 residues long. Germline V gene data show CDR1 as LNHDA and CDR2 as SQIVND (reference sequence). The CDR3 sequence: CASNPRGVGAIIQYF.

The chain couples TRBV5-1 to TRBJ2-7; the TRBD2 assignment by TCRdb is unverifiable without DNA. Germline V gene lookup returns CDR1 SGHRS and CDR2 YFSETQ. This CDR3 region has 14 residues. The CDR3 sequence: CASSLAAGYSEQYF.

This rearrangement joins TRBV20-1 to TRBJ1-2; TCRdb proposes TRBD1, but this gene call is untestable without DNA. Germline assignment: CDR1 DFQATT and CDR2 SNEGSKA (reference sequence). This CDR3 is built from 12 residues. The CDR3: CSAGRNRSSYTF.

V usage is TRBV7-2 and J usage is TRBJ2-7; with no DNA, the TCRdb D assignment of TRBD2 cannot be verified. The CDR3 length is 16 residues. Germline V CDR1 and CDR2: SGHTA, FQGNSA. CDR3: CASSLAPSRFNYEQYF. Based on the CDR3 plus reference TRBV7-2 and TRBJ2-7, the full variable domain is GAGVSQSPSNKVTEKGKDVELRCDPISGHTALYWYRQSLGQGLEFLIYFQGNSAPDKSGLPSDRFSAERTGGSVSTLTIQRTQQEDSAVYLCASSLAPSRFNYEQYFGPGTRLTVT.

CDR3 sequence reads: CASSHRGGFDTQYF. The chain couples TRBV3-1 to TRBJ2-3; TCRdb returns TRBD2, unconfirmable since there is no DNA. The germline gives CDR1 LGHDT, CDR2 YNNKEL (reference sequence). This CDR3 region has 14 residues.

This chain joins TRBV12-3 or TRBV12-4 and TRBJ2-3; TCRdb calls TRBD1, which cannot be checked without DNA. CDR3 length equals 17 residues. CDR3 in amino acids: CASSARYRVGDTDTQYF.

The genes are TRBV7-8 and TRBJ2-5; TCRdb proposes TRBD2, but this gene call is untestable without DNA. The CDR3 extends over 14 amino acids. Germline values: CDR1 SGHVS, CDR2 FQNEAQ. Here the CDR3 reads CASRGSGGVETQYF. The variable domain in full, with the rest retrieved from reference TRBV7-8 and TRBJ2-5, is GAGVSQSPRYKVAKRGQDVALRCDPISGHVSLFWYQQALGQGPEFLTYFQNEAQLDKSGLPSDRFFAERPEGSVSTLKIQRTQQEDSAVYLCASRGSGGVETQYFGPGTRLLVL.

V gene TRBV6-1 combines with J gene TRBJ2-2; TCRdb returns TRBD2, unconfirmable since there is no DNA. The CDR3 loop spans 16 amino acids. The germline V gene has CDR1 MNHNS and CDR2 SASEGT. The CDR3 sequence is CASSPGTSGGGGELFF.

The V and J genes are TRBV7-8 and TRBJ2-7. The CDR3 contains 12 residues. Germline V gene data show CDR1 as SGHVS and CDR2 as FQNEAQ. CDR3 in amino acids: CASSQNHYEQYF.

The chain carries TRBV20-1 and TRBJ2-7; TCRdb indicates TRBD1, and absent DNA this call remains unverified. The CDR3 is made up of 15 amino acids. Germline V gives CDR1 DFQATT, CDR2 SNEGSKA (reference sequence). The CDR3 sequence: CSARAYGGVAYEQYF.

The V gene is TRBV19, the J gene TRBJ1-1; absent DNA, TCRdb's TRBD1 call cannot be checked. The CDR3 runs to 14 residues. Looked up from germline, CDR1 is LNHDA and CDR2 is SQIVND (reference sequence). The CDR3 sequence: CASSQRPPRTEAFF.

The chain links TRBV19 to TRBJ1-6; without DNA, the TCRdb call of TRBD1 cannot be checked. The V gene's germline CDR1 is LNHDA and CDR2 SQIVND (reference sequence). The CDR3 length is 12 residues. This CDR3 is CASSFEGSPLHF.

The V gene is TRBV7-8, the J gene TRBJ2-5. Per the germline V gene, CDR1 is SGHVS and CDR2 is FQNEAQ. The CDR3 is made up of 14 amino acids. CDR3 loop: CASASRGRPETQYF.

The chain combines TRBV6-2 or TRBV6-3 with TRBJ2-1; TCRdb names TRBD2, which stays unverified in the absence of DNA. This CDR3 region has 17 residues. CDR1 and CDR2 (germline): MNHEY, SVGEGT. CDR3 protein: CASRPWLTSGGHNEQFF.

The rearrangement joins TRBV9 to TRBJ1-1; TCRdb reports TRBD1, a call that lacks DNA to check it against. This CDR3 contains 14 residues. Germline V gives CDR1 SGDLS, CDR2 YYNGEE. The CDR3 sequence: CASSEVTGITEAFF.

The rearrangement uses TRBV2 and TRBJ2-5; TCRdb reports TRBD2, a call that lacks DNA to check it against. The CDR3 contains 15 residues. From germline, CDR1 is SNHLY and CDR2 FYNNEI. CDR3 in amino acids: CASSGGLADQETQYF. The whole variable domain, filled in from reference TRBV2 and TRBJ2-5, reads EPEVTQTPSHQVTQMGQEVILRCVPISNHLYFYWYRQILGQKVEFLVSFYNNEISEKSEIFDDQFSVERPDGSNFTLKIRSTKLEDSAMYFCASSGGLADQETQYFGPGTRLLVL.

V gene TRBV18 combines with J gene TRBJ2-1; with no DNA, the TCRdb D assignment of TRBD2 cannot be verified. The CDR3 has 18 amino acids. CDR1 is KGHSH and CDR2 is LQKENI in the germline V gene. The CDR3 region is CASSPRTPMAGSYNEQFF. Full variable domain (remainder filled in from reference TRBV18 and TRBJ2-1): NAGVMQNPRHLVRRRGQEARLRCSPMKGHSHVYWYRQLPEEGLKFMVYLQKENIIDESGMPKERFSAEFPKEGPSILRIQQVVRGDSAAYFCASSPRTPMAGSYNEQFFGPGTRLTVL.

The chain has TRBV20-1 and TRBJ2-3; TCRdb outputs TRBD2, but without DNA this stays unchecked. Looked up from germline, CDR1 is DFQATT and CDR2 is SNEGSKA (reference sequence). CDR3 size: 16 residues. This CDR3 reads CSATLIGLAPTDTQYF.

The genes are TRBV7-9 and TRBJ2-3; TCRdb reports TRBD2, a call that lacks DNA to check it against. This CDR3 region has 15 residues. Germline CDR1 is SEHNR and CDR2 is FQNEAQ (reference sequence). Here the CDR3 reads CASTKTSGGADTQYF. The full variable domain, its missing parts supplied by reference TRBV7-9 and TRBJ2-3, is DTGVSQNPRHKITKRGQNVTFRCDPISEHNRLYWYRQTLGQGPEFLTYFQNEAQLEKSRLLSDRFSAERPKGSFSTLEIQRTEQGDSAMYLCASTKTSGGADTQYFGPGTRLTVL.

J is TRBJ2-7 and V is TRBV5-1; TCRdb indicates TRBD1, and absent DNA this call remains unverified. Germline CDR1 SGHRS, CDR2 YFSETQ. The CDR3 sequence is 19 residues long. The CDR3 is CASSLASNMPGQGYYEQYF.

V and J are TRBV7-9 and TRBJ2-1; the TCRdb call, TRBD1, lacks DNA for checking. The CDR3 covers 15 residues. CDR1 is SEHNR, CDR2 FQNEAQ, per germline (reference sequence). Here the CDR3 reads CASGEDGGAGNEQFF. The full variable domain, completed using reference TRBV7-9 and TRBJ2-1, is DTGVSQNPRHKITKRGQNVTFRCDPISEHNRLYWYRQTLGQGPEFLTYFQNEAQLEKSRLLSDRFSAERPKGSFSTLEIQRTEQGDSAMYLCASGEDGGAGNEQFFGPGTRLTVL.

This chain uses TRBV7-2 with TRBJ2-1; the TCRdb D gene call, TRBD1, has no DNA to confirm it. Germline V lookup: CDR1 SGHTA, CDR2 FQGNSA. The CDR3 spans 16 residues. The CDR3 reads CASSFGPGQGGNEQFF.

The rearrangement links TRBV4-2 to TRBJ1-1. The germline CDR1 and CDR2 sequences are LGHNA and YNFKEQ. This CDR3 has 14 amino acids. The CDR3 is CASSQGALNTEAFF.